This TCR beta chain was sequenced during a study of CD8+CD57+ T cells in acquired aplastic anemia. Study overall: An average of about 3.4 ug of DNA was obtained from sorted CD4+ and CD8+ cells.

General study results and limits: Patients and controls were found to share twenty-nine CD8+ CDR3 sequences. Patient and control CD8+ Simpson's diversity was not significantly different.

It was genomic DNA that served as the template for profiling TCR beta VDJ and CDR3. TCRdb itself ran the reads through MiXCR, one entry per CDR3 protein. The sample includes roughly 300,000 distinct CDR3 sequences, approximately 57% seen only once; the top ten take around 7.6%. The germline CDR1 and CDR2 sequences are SGHVS and FQNEAQ. The CDR3 covers 15 residues. Trimming stripped 3 bases from V and 3 bases from J, with 12 bases between. On this clonotype: Its specificity is not known.

This receptor was obtained from a human donor with severe aplastic anemia or a healthy control (not recorded which). The chain combines TRBV7-8 with TRBJ1-5; D perhaps matches TRBD1 (6 bases). The source material was sorted CD4+, CD8+, or CD8+CD57+ T cells (not recorded which) from PBMCs. DNA for the CDR3: TGTGCCAGCAGCTTGGAACAGGGATACAATCAGCCCCAGCATTTT. Protein sequence: CASSLEQGYNQPQHF.